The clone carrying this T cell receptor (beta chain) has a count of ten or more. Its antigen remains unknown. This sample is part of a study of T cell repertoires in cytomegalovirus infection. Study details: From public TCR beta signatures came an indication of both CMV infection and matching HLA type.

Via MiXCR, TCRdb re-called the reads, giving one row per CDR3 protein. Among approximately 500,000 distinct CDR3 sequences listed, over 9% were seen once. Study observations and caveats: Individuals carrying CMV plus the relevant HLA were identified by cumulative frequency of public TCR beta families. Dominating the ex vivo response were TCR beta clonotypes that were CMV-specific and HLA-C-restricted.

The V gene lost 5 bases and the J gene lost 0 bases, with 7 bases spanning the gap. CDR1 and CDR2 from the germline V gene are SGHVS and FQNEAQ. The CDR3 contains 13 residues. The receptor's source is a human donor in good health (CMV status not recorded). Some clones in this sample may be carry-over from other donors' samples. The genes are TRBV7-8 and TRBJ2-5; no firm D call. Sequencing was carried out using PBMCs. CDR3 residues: CASSPEYQETQYF. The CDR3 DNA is TGTGCCAGCAGCCCAGAGTACCAAGAGACCCAGTACTTC.